This paragraph covers one T cell receptor beta chain sequence. Antigen specificity is unknown. The sample is drawn from a study of T-cell memory formation after mild COVID-19. TCR alpha and TCR beta cDNA libraries with sample barcodes and UMIs came from 5'RACE using constant-segment primers. TCRdb reanalysed the 5' RACE reads using MiXCR and keeps one entry per CDR3 protein. The table records approximately 430,000 distinct CDR3 sequences, around a quarter of them present only once. Findings of the study overall: The study detected some responding clones in pre-infection memory, suggesting cross-reactive memory joined.

V shed 0 bases and J 4 bases; nucleotides not matched to a gene: 9. CDR1 and CDR2 (germline): SGHRS, YFSETQ. This CDR3 is 16 amino acids long. This TCR came from an adult woman who had mild COVID-19 (a few samples of this study predate the infection). Cell type and time point are not known. This rearrangement joins TRBV5-1 to TRBJ2-5, with 7 nucleotides matching TRBD1. Sequenced material: PBMCs or a T cell subset sorted from them (not recorded which). CDR3 DNA: TGCGCCAGCAGCTTGGATCGGGCAGGGGGTGGAGAGACCCAGTACTTC. Protein product: CASSLDRAGGGETQYF.